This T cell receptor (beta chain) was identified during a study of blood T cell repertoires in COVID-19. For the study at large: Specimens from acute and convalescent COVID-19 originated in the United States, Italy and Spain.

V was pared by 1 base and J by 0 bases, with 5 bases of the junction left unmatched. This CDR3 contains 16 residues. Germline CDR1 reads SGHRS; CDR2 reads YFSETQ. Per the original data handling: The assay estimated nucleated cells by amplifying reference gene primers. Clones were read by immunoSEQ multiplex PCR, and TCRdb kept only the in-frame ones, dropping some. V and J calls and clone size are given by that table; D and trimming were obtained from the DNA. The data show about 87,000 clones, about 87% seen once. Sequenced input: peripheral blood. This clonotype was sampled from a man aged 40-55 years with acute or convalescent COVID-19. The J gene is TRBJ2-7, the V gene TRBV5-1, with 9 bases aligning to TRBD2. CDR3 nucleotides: TGCGCCAGCAGCTTGCAAGTAGCGGGAGCCTCCTACGAGCAGTACTTC. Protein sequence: CASSLQVAGASYEQYF.